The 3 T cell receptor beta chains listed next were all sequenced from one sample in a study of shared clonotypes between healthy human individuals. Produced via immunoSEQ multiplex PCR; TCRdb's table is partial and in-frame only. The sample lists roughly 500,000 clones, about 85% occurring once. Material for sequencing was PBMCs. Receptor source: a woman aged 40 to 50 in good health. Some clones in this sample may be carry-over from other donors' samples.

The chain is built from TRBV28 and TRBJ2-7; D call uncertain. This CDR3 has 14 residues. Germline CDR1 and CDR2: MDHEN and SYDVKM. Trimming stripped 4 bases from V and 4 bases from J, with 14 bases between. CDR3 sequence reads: CASSSGPEPYEQYF. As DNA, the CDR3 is TGTGCCAGCAGTTCCGGACCGGAGCCATACGAGCAGTACTTC.

CDR3 in DNA: TGTGCCAGCAGCTTCGAGGGAGAACTTAACAATGAGCAGTTCTTC. This codes for CASSFEGELNNEQFF. The chain links TRBV5-6 to TRBJ2-1, with TRBD2 as a possible D gene (5 bases). The germline CDR1 and CDR2 sequences are SGHDT and YYEEEE. CDR3 length equals 15 residues. The V and J ends lost 2 bases and 5 bases respectively, with 14 bases between them.

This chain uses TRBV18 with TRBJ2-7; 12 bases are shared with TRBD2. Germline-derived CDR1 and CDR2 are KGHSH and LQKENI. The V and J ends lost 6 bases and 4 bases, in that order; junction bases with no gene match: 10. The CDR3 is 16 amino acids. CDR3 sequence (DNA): TGTGCCAGCTCCCCCAGTGGACTAGCGGGAATATACGAGCAGTACTTC. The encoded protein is CASSPSGLAGIYEQYF.